A selection of T cell receptor beta chains follows, all from one sample in a study of neurological immune-mediated disorders. TCRdb re-called the 5' RACE reads with MiXCR, one entry per CDR3 protein. Of about 30,000 distinct CDR3 sequences in the sample, 15% were seen once. The source material was PBMCs. The source is a man between 65 and 85 years old in good health. Each CDR3 is given with its conserved first and last residue. A D gene is named only where the DNA matches it firmly. Size is stated as once, few or many counts, or a class when the clone is expanded.

v_call: TRBV3-1; clone_size: once; d_call: TRBD2; j_call: TRBJ2-3; cdr3_aa: CASSPPGGAISTDTQYF; cdr3_nt: TGTGCCAGCAGCCCCCCGGGGGGGGCGATTAGCACAGATACGCAGTATTTT
v_call: TRBV5-1; clone_size: many; d_call: TRBD2; j_call: TRBJ2-3; cdr3_aa: CASSREGLATDTQYF; cdr3_nt: TGCGCCAGCAGCCGTGAGGGACTAGCAACAGATACGCAGTATTTT
v_call: TRBV7-2; clone_size: many; d_call: -; j_call: TRBJ1-3; cdr3_aa: CASSYQFIGGNTIYF; cdr3_nt: TGTGCCAGCAGCTACCAATTTATAGGGGGAAACACCATATATTTT
v_call: TRBV6-2/TRBV6-3; clone_size: many; d_call: -; j_call: TRBJ1-2; cdr3_aa: CASSDPWTGYTF; cdr3_nt: TGTGCCAGCAGTGATCCGTGGACGGGCTACACCTTC
v_call: TRBV5-1; clone_size: many; d_call: -; j_call: TRBJ1-2; cdr3_aa: CASSPLGLADGYTF; cdr3_nt: TGCGCCAGCAGCCCCTTGGGACTCGCTGACGGCTACACCTTC
v_call: TRBV6-5; clone_size: many; d_call: -; j_call: TRBJ1-1; cdr3_aa: CASSYSLVLTGNTEAFF; cdr3_nt: TGTGCCAGCAGTTACTCCCTCGTCCTTACAGGGAACACTGAAGCTTTCTTT
v_call: TRBV11-3; clone_size: many; d_call: -; j_call: TRBJ2-3; cdr3_aa: CASSSTNRYTDTQYF; cdr3_nt: TGTGCCAGCAGCTCCACAAACCGCTACACAGATACGCAGTATTTT
v_call: TRBV15; clone_size: many; d_call: -; j_call: TRBJ1-4; cdr3_aa: CATSRDRSEVEKLFF; cdr3_nt: TGTGCCACCAGCAGAGATCGATCGGAGGTTGAAAAACTGTTTTTT
v_call: TRBV10-2; clone_size: few; d_call: TRBD1; j_call: TRBJ1-2; cdr3_aa: CASSPGTGVVYGYTF; cdr3_nt: TGCGCCAGCAGTCCCGGGACAGGGGTGGTCTATGGCTACACCTTC
v_call: TRBV10-3; clone_size: many; d_call: TRBD1; j_call: TRBJ1-3; cdr3_aa: CATSGQGGGNTIYF; cdr3_nt: TGTGCCACCTCGGGACAGGGAGGAGGAAACACCATATATTTT
v_call: TRBV24-1; clone_size: many; d_call: TRBD2; j_call: TRBJ2-2; cdr3_aa: CATSDLTRRVLAGPTGELFF; cdr3_nt: TGTGCCACCAGTGATTTGACTCGCCGCGTACTAGCGGGGCCAACCGGGGAGCTGTTTTTT
v_call: TRBV20-1; clone_size: many; d_call: TRBD1; j_call: TRBJ2-4; cdr3_aa: CSVSQGARDWRNIQYF; cdr3_nt: TGCAGTGTCTCACAGGGGGCGAGAGATTGGCGAAACATTCAGTACTTC
v_call: TRBV5-1; clone_size: many; d_call: TRBD2; j_call: TRBJ2-5; cdr3_aa: CASSLGLAGVETQYF; cdr3_nt: TGCGCCAGCAGCTTGGGACTAGCGGGGGTGGAGACCCAGTACTTC
v_call: TRBV5-1; clone_size: many; d_call: TRBD1; j_call: TRBJ2-5; cdr3_aa: CASSLETGGLKTQYF; cdr3_nt: TGCGCCAGCAGCTTGGAGACAGGGGGTCTGAAGACCCAGTACTTC
v_call: TRBV12-3/TRBV12-4; clone_size: many; d_call: -; j_call: TRBJ2-7; cdr3_aa: CASSLGNGRGQYF; cdr3_nt: TGTGCCAGCAGTTTAGGAAACGGACGGGGGCAGTACTTC
v_call: TRBV20-1; clone_size: many; d_call: TRBD1; j_call: TRBJ1-2; cdr3_aa: CSAPIGTGNYGYTF; cdr3_nt: TGCAGTGCTCCCATAGGGACAGGGAACTATGGCTACACCTTC
v_call: TRBV20-1; clone_size: many; d_call: -; j_call: TRBJ2-3; cdr3_aa: CSARSFHIRGTDTQYF; cdr3_nt: TGCAGTGCTAGATCCTTTCACATTCGAGGCACAGATACGCAGTATTTT
v_call: TRBV20-1; clone_size: many; d_call: TRBD2; j_call: TRBJ2-2; cdr3_aa: CSARYLGAGGPRAGELFF; cdr3_nt: TGCAGTGCTAGATACCTCGGGGCGGGGGGGCCGAGGGCCGGGGAGCTGTTTTTT
v_call: TRBV12-3/TRBV12-4; clone_size: many; d_call: -; j_call: TRBJ1-5; cdr3_aa: CASSRSPGGAQPQHF; cdr3_nt: TGTGCCAGCAGCCGATCCCCGGGGGGGGCTCAGCCCCAGCATTTT
v_call: TRBV4-3; clone_size: many; d_call: -; j_call: TRBJ1-1; cdr3_aa: CASSQEDLGVAFDTEAFF; cdr3_nt: TGCGCCAGCAGCCAAGAAGATCTTGGGGTCGCCTTCGACACTGAAGCTTTCTTT